The subject of this entry is one TCR beta chain. Its cognate antigen is unknown. The CDR3 runs to 15 residues. Germline V lookup: CDR1 KGHSH, CDR2 LQKENI. The V gene end was trimmed by 3 bases and the J gene end by 3 bases; junction bases not matched to a gene: 3. This entry belongs to a study of T cells in localized non-small cell lung cancer. General study findings and limits: Median about 56 top-100 tumor clones were shared with paired adjacent lung. Multi-region tumor sequencing was not done, so intratumor heterogeneity could not be excluded. Clonality peaked in uninvolved adjacent lung rather than tumor.

Produced via immunoSEQ multiplex PCR; TCRdb's table is partial and in-frame only. Altogether fewer than 45,000 clones are present, roughly nine tenths being singletons, with the ten largest covering roughly 7.1%. This chain connects TRBV18 to TRBJ2-2; 8 bases agree with TRBD1. The source of this sequence is a woman aged 18-55 years with stage III lung adenocarcinoma. The starting material was peripheral blood, obtained before any cancer treatment. DNA for the CDR3: TGTGCCAGCTCACCCTCAGGGGGCGACACCGGGGAGCTGTTTTTT. It specifies CASSPSGGDTGELFF.